These 16 T cell receptor beta chains share one sample of origin, sequenced in a study of blood T cell repertoires in COVID-19. Libraries were prepared by immunoSEQ multiplex PCR; TCRdb keeps only in-frame clonotypes and omits some of them. Among around 70,000 clones listed, roughly nine tenths were seen once. Source material: peripheral blood. These receptors all stem from a human donor in a cohort sampled during active COVID-19.

V usage is TRBV19 and J usage is TRBJ1-5, with TRBD1 matching over 8 bases. V was pared by 3 bases and J by 1 base, with 5 bases of the junction left unmatched. The CDR3 spans 16 residues. Germline CDR1 is LNHDA and CDR2 is SQIVND (reference sequence). CDR3 bases: TGTGCCAGTAGTATTTCAGGGGGCGAGAGCAATCAGCCCCAGCATTTT. This codes for CASSISGGESNQPQHF.

The V and J genes are TRBV7-2 and TRBJ1-4, with D unclear. This CDR3 is 14 amino acids long. Trimming removed 3 bases at V and 4 bases at J, with 9 bases between. Germline loops: CDR1 SGHTA, CDR2 FQGNSA. Here the CDR3 reads CASSLGQNNEKLFF. The CDR3 region has the DNA TGTGCCAGCAGCTTGGGCCAGAATAATGAAAAACTGTTTTTT.

The chain combines TRBV27 with TRBJ2-7; TRBD2 matches 10 bases. The V gene's germline CDR1 is MNHEY and CDR2 SMNVEV (reference sequence). The CDR3 spans 15 residues. The V segment lost 3 bases and the J segment 2 bases; nucleotides outside the gene matches: 4. In DNA form, the CDR3 reads TGTGCCAGCAGTTTTGTAGCGGGGGGCCCCTACGAGCAGTACTTC. Translated, it gives CASSFVAGGPYEQYF.

The chain uses TRBV7-3 and TRBJ2-1; D not resolved. V was pared by 5 bases and J by 9 bases, with 14 bases between. In germline, CDR1 is SGHTA, CDR2 FQGTGA. This CDR3 region has 13 residues. CDR3 residues: CASSPRGGGEQFF. CDR3 sequence (DNA): TGTGCCAGCAGCCCCCGTGGCGGCGGTGAGCAGTTCTTC.

This chain joins TRBV7-3 and TRBJ1-5; D is perhaps TRBD1 (5 bases). The CDR3 covers 19 residues. V lost 3 bases to trimming and J lost 3 bases, with 24 bases between them. Germline assignment: CDR1 SGHTA and CDR2 FQGTGA. This chain's CDR3 is CASSFCLLSDKIYNQPQHF. In nucleotides, the CDR3 is TGTGCCAGCAGCTTTTGCCTTTTGTCGGACAAAATTTACAATCAGCCCCAGCATTTT.

This clone occurred once. The chain carries TRBV7-3 and TRBJ1-1; D perhaps matches TRBD1 (6 bases). The CDR3 loop spans 15 amino acids. The V end was cut by 2 bases, the J end by 3 bases, with 13 bases between. The germline gives CDR1 SGHTA, CDR2 FQGTGA. The CDR3 is CASSLGRGADTEAFF. CDR3 nucleotide sequence: TGTGCCAGCAGCTTAGGCAGGGGCGCGGACACTGAAGCTTTCTTT. The full variable domain, its missing parts supplied by reference TRBV7-3 and TRBJ1-1, is GAGVSQTPSNKVTEKGKYVELRCDPISGHTALYWYRQSLGQGPEFLIYFQGTGAADDSGLPNDRFFAVRPEGSVSTLKIQRTERGDSAVYLCASSLGRGADTEAFFGQGTRLTVV.

The chain is built from TRBV28 and TRBJ2-7; 10 positions agree with TRBD2. This CDR3 comprises 16 residues. J gave up 2 bases and V 7 bases, and 11 bases lay outside the gene matches. Germline CDR1 reads MDHEN; CDR2 reads SYDVKM. CDR3 sequence: CASTLGGLAGAYEQYF. CDR3 coding DNA: TGTGCCAGCACACTCGGAGGTCTAGCGGGAGCCTACGAGCAGTACTTC. The complete variable domain, with remaining parts taken from reference TRBV28 and TRBJ2-7, reads DVKVTQSSRYLVKRTGEKVFLECVQDMDHENMFWYRQDPGLGLRLIYFSYDVKMKEKGDIPEGYSVSREKKERFSLILESASTNQTSMYLCASTLGGLAGAYEQYFGPGTRLTVT.

The rearrangement uses TRBV2 and TRBJ1-2, with 7 bases matching TRBD1. With 6 bases clipped from V and 11 bases from J, the junction kept 15 bases outside the gene matches. The CDR3 is 14 residues long. Per germline, CDR1 SNHLY and CDR2 FYNNEI. Written as DNA, the CDR3 is TGTGCCAGCAGGGACACAGGGGAAAGGAATCGTTACACCTTC. Encoded protein: CASRDTGERNRYTF. Full variable domain (missing parts from reference TRBV2 and TRBJ1-2): EPEVTQTPSHQVTQMGQEVILRCVPISNHLYFYWYRQILGQKVEFLVSFYNNEISEKSEIFDDQFSVERPDGSNFTLKIRSTKLEDSAMYFCASRDTGERNRYTFGSGTRLTVV.

The sample holds one count of this clone. This chain joins TRBV11-1 and TRBJ2-1; 8 nucleotides match TRBD1. Germline-derived CDR1 and CDR2 are SGHAT and FQDESV (reference sequence). This CDR3 comprises 15 residues. V lost 5 bases and J lost 3; bases outside the gene matches: 6. This CDR3 is CASSLSGGSYNEQFF. The DNA for the CDR3 is TGTGCCAGCAGCCTATCAGGGGGCAGCTACAATGAGCAGTTCTTC.

The rearrangement uses TRBV5-1 and TRBJ2-3; D not resolved. V dropped 0 bases and J dropped 4 bases, with 6 bases sitting between them. The CDR3 loop spans 13 amino acids. Germline CDR1 reads SGHRS; CDR2 reads YFSETQ. The CDR3 is CASSLAGSDTQYF. For the CDR3, the DNA is TGCGCCAGCAGCTTGGCGGGTTCAGATACGCAGTATTTT. The full variable domain, in which reference TRBV5-1 and TRBJ2-3 provide the parts outside the CDR3, is KAGVTQTPRYLIKTRGQQVTLSCSPISGHRSVSWYQQTPGQGLQFLFEYFSETQRNKGNFPGRFSGRQFSNSRSEMNVSTLELGDSALYLCASSLAGSDTQYFGPGTRLTVL.

V usage is TRBV29-1 and J usage is TRBJ2-5, with 13 bases lining up with TRBD2. This CDR3 spans 17 amino acids. Germline CDR1 reads SQVTM; CDR2 reads ANQGSEA. V dropped 4 bases and J dropped 5; count of bases not matched to a gene: 13. CDR3 sequence reads: CSVAPLLAGGPGETQYF. CDR3 coding DNA: TGCAGCGTTGCCCCCCTACTAGCGGGAGGGCCGGGGGAGACCCAGTACTTC.

This clone was seen more than once but under ten times. This chain links TRBV7-9 with TRBJ1-1; 12 bases map to TRBD1. CDR1 is SEHNR and CDR2 is FQNEAQ in the germline V gene (reference sequence). With 1 base clipped from V and 1 base from J, the junction kept 4 bases outside the gene matches. This CDR3 has 17 residues. The chain's CDR3 is CASSLVGTGGWNTEAFF. The CDR3 DNA follows: TGTGCCAGCAGCTTAGTTGGGACAGGGGGCTGGAACACTGAAGCTTTCTTT.

The J gene is TRBJ2-1, the V gene TRBV2; the D gene is possibly TRBD1 (5 bases). The V end lost 5 bases, the J end lost 1 base, and 6 bases lay between the germline ends. Germline-derived CDR1 and CDR2 are SNHLY and FYNNEI. CDR3 length equals 13 residues. The CDR3 loop is CASSPGSYNEQFF. CDR3 in DNA: TGTGCCAGCAGTCCAGGGTCCTACAATGAGCAGTTCTTC.

The rearrangement links TRBV11-1 to TRBJ1-5, with D possibly being TRBD1 (6 bases). The V end was cut by 8 bases, the J end by 2 bases, with 10 bases between. The CDR3 contains 13 residues. From germline, CDR1 is SGHAT and CDR2 FQDESV (reference sequence). CDR3: CASWGQGNQPQHF. CDR3 nucleotides: TGTGCCAGCTGGGGACAAGGCAATCAGCCCCAGCATTTT.

This clone has more than one count but fewer than ten. This chain joins TRBV18 and TRBJ1-5; a possible D gene is TRBD1 (6 bases). This CDR3 region has 15 residues. The V gene lost 4 bases and the J gene lost 7 bases, with 17 bases spanning the gap. Germline assignment: CDR1 KGHSH and CDR2 LQKENI. CDR3 in DNA: TGTGCCAGCTCACTAACACAGGGACCTGGCCAGCCCCAGCATTTT. Residues: CASSLTQGPGQPQHF.

The chain links TRBV18 to TRBJ2-2; D is unclear. The CDR3 is 13 amino acids. Germline V lookup: CDR1 KGHSH, CDR2 LQKENI. Trimming removed 8 bases from V and 1 base from J, with 8 bases in between. The CDR3 sequence is CASLDKNTGELFF. The CDR3 region has the DNA TGTGCCAGCCTCGACAAGAACACCGGGGAGCTGTTTTTT.